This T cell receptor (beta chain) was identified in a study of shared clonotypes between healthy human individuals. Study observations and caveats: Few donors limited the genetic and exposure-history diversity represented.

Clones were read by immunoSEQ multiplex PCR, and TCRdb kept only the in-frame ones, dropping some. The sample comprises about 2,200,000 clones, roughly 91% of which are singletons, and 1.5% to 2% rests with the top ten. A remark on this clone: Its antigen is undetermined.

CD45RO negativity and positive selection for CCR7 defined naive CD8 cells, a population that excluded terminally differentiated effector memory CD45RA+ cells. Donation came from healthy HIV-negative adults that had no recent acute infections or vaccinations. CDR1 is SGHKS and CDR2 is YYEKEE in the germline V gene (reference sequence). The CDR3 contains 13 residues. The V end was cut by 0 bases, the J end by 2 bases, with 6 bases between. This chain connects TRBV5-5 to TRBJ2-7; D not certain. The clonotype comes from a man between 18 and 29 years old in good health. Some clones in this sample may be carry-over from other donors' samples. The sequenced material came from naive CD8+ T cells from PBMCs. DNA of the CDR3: TGTGCCAGCAGCTTGGAACAGCCCTACGAGCAGTACTTC. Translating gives CASSLEQPYEQYF.